The 27 T cell receptor delta chains below were found in one sample sequenced in a study of gamma-delta T cells after stem cell transplantation (TCRdb year 2016). The library was generated by RT-PCR. Sequencing relied on an Illumina MiSeq. Identical DNA sequences were merged into single rows after TCRdb reprocessed the public reads with CATT. A total of 2,800 or so delta-chain clones appear in this sample, 5% to 6.5% of them only once. About an eighth of the sample lies in the top ten. The sample was gamma-delta T cells. Every receptor here comes from a human donor. It is not recorded whose cells these are; they may come from a transplant donor.

The table lists this clone with a few counts. This rearrangement joins TRDV2 to TRDJ1, with 13 bases fitting TRDD3. V shed 0 bases and J 0 bases; nucleotides not matched to a gene: 9. The germline CDR1 and CDR2 sequences are GEAIGNYY and EKD. The CDR3 runs 19 residues. The CDR3 DNA sequence: TGTGCCTGTGACACCGTACTGGGGGATACGCCACCCGACACCGATAAACTCATCTTT. This translates into CACDTVLGDTPPDTDKLIF.

As for this clone: The same CDR3 can be traced to other DNA sequences in this sample. The rearrangement links TRDV2 to TRDJ1; TRDD3 might be the D (5 bases). The CDR3 loop spans 15 amino acids. Germline CDR1 is GEAIGNYY and CDR2 is EKD. V dropped 7 bases and J dropped 0 bases, with 17 bases sitting between them. This CDR3 is CACDPLGRDTDKLIF. For the CDR3, the DNA is TGTGCCTGCGACCCCTTGGGGCGGGACACCGATAAACTCATCTTT.

By sample share, this clone is medium-sized. This chain links TRDV1 with TRDJ1; TRDD2 matches 9 bases. This CDR3 has 23 amino acids. Germline CDR1 and CDR2: TSWWSYY and QGS. The J segment lost 0 bases and the V segment lost 5 bases, leaving 28 bases of the junction unmatched. CDR3 region: CALGKGSTFLRTGLRPYTDKLIF. CDR3 DNA: TGTGCTCTTGGGAAAGGGTCCACCTTCCTACGTACGGGGCTTCGCCCCTACACCGATAAACTCATCTTT.

This clone was detected only a few times. A far larger clone is one base from this, pointing to a likely read error. The chain combines TRDV2 with TRDJ1, with TRDD3 matching over 11 bases. Germline V gene data show CDR1 as GEAIGNYY and CDR2 as EKD. The CDR3 is 22 residues long. The CDR3 nucleotides are TGTGCCTGTGACACCATCCAAGGTGGGGGATACGATTGGGAAGTTTCTGCCGATGAACTCATCTTT. Translating it yields CACDTIQGGGYDWEVSADELIF.

A word on this clone: A far larger clone differs by one base, so this is likely a read error. J is TRDJ3 and V is TRDV2; TRDD3 agrees at 9 bases. Germline loops: CDR1 GEAIGNYY, CDR2 EKD. The CDR3 has 21 residues. In DNA form, the CDR3 reads TGTGCCTGTGACACTGCTCTGGGGGGATACCCAAGCTCCTGGGGCACCCGACAGATGTTTTTC. This translates into CACDTALGGYPSSWGTRQMFF.

This clone was recorded a few times. TCRdb lists the protein of a much larger clone for this DNA, which differs at residue 3, so this is likely a read error; the protein given here is translated from the DNA itself. V gene TRDV2 combines with J gene TRDJ1; 13 bases fit TRDD3. From germline, CDR1 is GEAIGNYY and CDR2 EKD. This CDR3 is 21 amino acids long. In nucleotides, the CDR3 is TGTGCCCGTGACTCGGTACTGGGGGATACGCGAAGTCGCGCGGGAGGCGATAAACTCATCTTT. Translation: CARDSVLGDTRSRAGGDKLIF.

This clone was found a few times. This may be a read error: a much more frequent sequence differs by one nucleotide. The rearrangement links TRDV2 to TRDJ1, with TRDD3 matching over 7 bases. Germline-derived CDR1 and CDR2 are GEAIGNYY and EKD. Trimming took 2 bases from V and 0 from J; bases not matched to a gene: 23. CDR3 length: 21 residues. The CDR3 loop is CACDILSFADTRVEHTDKLIF. CDR3 in DNA: TGTGCCTGTGACATTCTTTCCTTTGCGGATACGCGTGTGGAGCACACCGATAAACTCATCTTT.

About this clone itself: This likely stems from a read error, as it lies one base from a far larger clone. This chain links TRDV2 with TRDJ1; the match to TRDD3 covers 8 bases. Germline CDR1 reads GEAIGNYY; CDR2 reads EKD. The CDR3 spans 24 residues. V dropped 3 bases and J dropped 1; count of bases not matched to a gene: 33. The CDR3 loop reads CACDPVGPVDLPRGLGDGTDKLIF. The CDR3 nucleotides are TGTGCCTGTGACCCCGTTGGCCCTGTCGACCTCCCTCGGGGATTGGGGGATGGCACCGATAAACTCATCTTT.

This clone is large by share. Other DNA sequences in this sample translate to the same CDR3. This rearrangement joins TRDV2 to TRDJ1, with TRDD3 matching over 12 bases. Germline loops: CDR1 GEAIGNYY, CDR2 EKD. With V trimmed by 3 bases and J by 1 base, 5 bases remained unmatched. The CDR3 contains 16 residues. The CDR3 reads CACDLLGDTSTDKLIF. In nucleotides, the CDR3 is TGTGCCTGTGACCTACTGGGGGATACATCCACCGATAAACTCATCTTT.

This clone ranks as large. This chain links TRDV2 with TRDJ1; D is undetermined. V gave up 3 bases and J gave up 4 bases, with 20 bases separating them. The CDR3 is 16 amino acids. Germline loops: CDR1 GEAIGNYY, CDR2 EKD. CDR3 DNA sequence: TGTGCCTGTGACCCAGTTCTTTCCCCGGAGGGCGATAAACTCATCTTT. Its translation is CACDPVLSPEGDKLIF.

By share of the sample, this clone is medium-sized. A read error may explain this, as a much larger clone is one base away. This chain uses TRDV2 with TRDJ2, with 8 bases identical to TRDD3. CDR3 size: 17 residues. CDR1 GEAIGNYY and CDR2 EKD come from the germline V gene. The CDR3 here is CAYDTLGDSTLTAQLFF. In DNA, the CDR3 is TGTGCCTATGACACCTTGGGGGATTCGACTTTGACAGCACAACTCTTCTTT.

In this sample, this clone is large (0.1 to 1%). V gene TRDV2 combines with J gene TRDJ2, with TRDD3 matching over 12 bases. There are 18 residues in the CDR3. The junction had 6 bases not matched to a gene; V was cut back by 2 bases and J by 0 bases. Germline V gene lookup returns CDR1 GEAIGNYY and CDR2 EKD. DNA of the CDR3: TGTGCCTGTGACAACCTACTGGGGGATACCGCTTTGACAGCACAACTCTTCTTT. This encodes CACDNLLGDTALTAQLFF.

This clone was counted a few times. TCRdb records a much larger clone's protein for this DNA, with a difference at residue 4 that likely arises from a read error; the protein given is the translation of the DNA. V is TRDV2 and J is TRDJ3; D might be TRDD3 (5 bases). CDR1 is GEAIGNYY, CDR2 EKD, per germline. V lost 5 bases, J lost 2 bases, and 15 bases lay in between. This CDR3 is built from 17 residues. CDR3 loop: CACGTMIPAWDTRQMFF. The CDR3 coding sequence is TGTGCCTGTGGCACTATGATACCCGCCTGGGACACCCGACAGATGTTTTTC.

This clone appeared a few times. For this DNA, TCRdb reports the protein of a much larger clone, which diverges at residue 10, most likely from a read error; the protein presented here is translated directly from the DNA. The rearrangement links TRDV2 to TRDJ1, with TRDD3 matching over 8 bases. V lost 0 bases and J lost 0; bases outside the gene matches: 20. Germline lookup yields CDR1 GEAIGNYY and CDR2 EKD. This CDR3 is built from 21 residues. The CDR3 DNA reads TGTGCCTGTGACACCGTACCTGGGGGACACGAAGATGAAGGTAACACCGATAAACTCATCTTT. This gives the protein CACDTVPGGHEDEGNTDKLIF.

Remarks on this clone: Just one base apart from a much larger clone, this may be a read error. The same CDR3 can be traced to other DNA sequences in this sample. The V call is TRDV2, the J call TRDJ1; 12 bases are a match to TRDD3. The CDR3 is made up of 21 amino acids. Trimming removed 3 bases from V and 4 bases from J; junction bases left unmatched: 23. Germline CDR1 GEAIGNYY, CDR2 EKD. The CDR3 region has the DNA TGTGCCTGTGACCGACTTCCACTCGTACTGGGGGATACTCGTAGTCACGATAAACTCATCTTT. Encoded protein: CACDRLPLVLGDTRSHDKLIF.

This clone was counted only a few times. The protein that TCRdb holds for this DNA derives from a much larger clone and differs from the translated DNA at residue 15, which likely indicates a read error; the protein shown here is translated from the DNA. The chain combines TRDV2 with TRDJ1; 7 bases fit TRDD3. This CDR3 contains 19 residues. Germline V gene sequence: CDR1 GEAIGNYY, CDR2 EKD. Here the CDR3 reads CACDTVKVAGGPYTGKLIF. The CDR3 DNA is TGTGCCTGTGACACGGTCAAGGTTGCTGGGGGTCCGTACACCGGTAAACTCATCTTT.

There are a few counts of this clone. A much larger clone is a single base away; this may be a read error. The V call is TRDV2, the J call TRDJ3; D perhaps matches TRDD1 (5 bases). Germline loops: CDR1 GEAIGNYY, CDR2 EKD. The germline V and J ends were trimmed by 3 bases and 0 bases, with 14 bases remaining between them. The CDR3 is 18 residues long. The CDR3 protein is CACDAIATSSWDTRQMFF. The CDR3, as DNA: TGTGCCTGTGACGCAATAGCCACGAGCTCCTGGGACACCCGACAGATGTTTTTC.

For this clone: TCRdb's protein for this DNA is that of a much larger clone and differs from the translation at residue 4, likely a read error; the protein shown is the DNA translation. The chain carries TRDV2 and TRDJ1, with 7 bases matching TRDD3. From germline, CDR1 is GEAIGNYY and CDR2 EKD. This CDR3 has 19 amino acids. CDR3 DNA: TGTGCCTGTGGCACCGTCACATCTGGGGGTCCGAGGTACACCGATAAACTCATCTTT. It translates to CACGTVTSGGPRYTDKLIF.

The chain employs TRDV2 and TRDJ1, with 13 bases aligning to TRDD3. The length of the CDR3 is 21 residues. The V and J ends lost 3 bases and 1 base, in that order; junction bases with no gene match: 19. Germline V gene data show CDR1 as GEAIGNYY and CDR2 as EKD. The CDR3 sequence: CACDPLRSFTGGYASTDKLIF. The CDR3 DNA follows: TGTGCCTGTGACCCTCTCAGAAGCTTTACTGGGGGATACGCTTCCACCGATAAACTCATCTTT.

This clone is labeled large. The chain couples TRDV2 to TRDJ1; TRDD3 matches at 11 bases. The CDR3 extends over 19 amino acids. The V and J ends lost 3 bases and 3 bases, in that order; junction bases with no gene match: 17. Looked up from germline, CDR1 is GEAIGNYY and CDR2 is EKD. The CDR3 DNA follows: TGTGCCTGTGACCCTCTTCGGCTGGGGGATACATTATACCCCGATAAACTCATCTTT. This translates into CACDPLRLGDTLYPDKLIF.

Comments on this clone: This may be a read error, as it is one base from a much larger clone. Other DNA sequences within the sample encode an identical CDR3. This chain links TRDV2 with TRDJ1; D gene uncertain. CDR1 is GEAIGNYY and CDR2 is EKD in the germline V gene. V shed 3 bases and J shed 0 bases, with 16 bases lying between them. The CDR3 length is 16 residues. The DNA of the CDR3 is TGTGCCTGTGACGCGTTGTTGGGAGGTTACACCGATAAACTCATCTTT. It translates to CACDALLGGYTDKLIF.

Only a few counts were recorded for this clone. This may arise from a read error, as a much more abundant clone is one base away. Other DNA sequences within the sample encode an identical CDR3. This sequence joins TRDV1 and TRDJ1; tentative D call: TRDD3 (5 bases). The CDR3 has 17 residues. The germline V and J ends were trimmed by 2 bases and 10 bases, with 26 bases remaining between them. From germline, CDR1 is TSWWSYY and CDR2 QGS. CDR3 residues: CALGEKIPQSPFWGLIF. The CDR3 coding sequence is TGTGCTCTTGGGGAAAAAATTCCCCAATCCCCGTTTTGGGGACTCATCTTT.

In its sample, this clone ranks as medium-sized. The chain joins TRDV1 to TRDJ3; the D is unclear. V lost 3 bases and J lost 0, with 21 bases in between. Per the germline V gene, CDR1 is TSWWSYY and CDR2 is QGS. The CDR3 has 21 amino acids. The chain's CDR3 is CALGEGFPTRSFSWDTRQMFF. The CDR3 DNA sequence: TGTGCTCTTGGGGAGGGGTTTCCCACCCGATCCTTCTCCTGGGACACCCGACAGATGTTTTTC.

Comments on this clone: This DNA's translation differs at residue 11 from TCRdb's protein, which comes from a much larger clone; a read error is likely, and the protein shown is translated from the DNA. V usage is TRDV2 and J usage is TRDJ3, with 8 bases that match TRDD3. Losses at the gene ends were 1 base for V and 0 bases for J; bases not matched to a gene: 13. The CDR3 loop spans 21 amino acids. Germline CDR1 and CDR2: GEAIGNYY and EKD. The CDR3 DNA is TGTGCCTGTGACACGCTGGGGACTACTGGGGGCCACTCCTGGGACACCCGACAGATGTTTTTC. Encoded protein: CACDTLGTTGGHSWDTRQMFF.

In its sample, this clone is large (0.1 to 1%). The V and J genes are TRDV2 and TRDJ1, with 9 bases that match TRDD3. Per the germline V gene, CDR1 is GEAIGNYY and CDR2 is EKD. The V and J ends lost 1 base and 5 bases, in that order; junction bases with no gene match: 16. The CDR3 is 18 residues long. The CDR3 DNA sequence: TGTGCCTGTGACACTGTCCTGCCGGCTGGGGGATCGGAAGATAAACTCATCTTT. Its protein product is CACDTVLPAGGSEDKLIF.

By share of the sample, this clone is medium-sized. The sample holds other DNA sequences that translate to the same CDR3. The V call is TRDV2, the J call TRDJ2; 9 bases map to TRDD3. J lost 0 bases, V lost 0 bases, and 19 bases had no gene match. Looked up from germline, CDR1 is GEAIGNYY and CDR2 is EKD. CDR3 size: 22 residues. CDR3 loop: CACDTKLYGKGIRRALTAQLFF. For the CDR3, the DNA is TGTGCCTGTGACACCAAACTATACGGTAAGGGGATACGCCGCGCTTTGACAGCACAACTCTTCTTT.

Relative to its sample, this clone is medium-sized (0.01 to 0.1%). This clone may be a read error of a much larger clone one base away. The rearrangement links TRDV2 to TRDJ1; possibly TRDD3 for D (5 bases). The length of the CDR3 is 15 residues. Trimming stripped 0 bases from V and 0 bases from J, with 10 bases between. Looked up from germline, CDR1 is GEAIGNYY and CDR2 is EKD. The CDR3 protein is CACDTVGSDTDKLIF. CDR3 DNA: TGTGCCTGTGACACCGTGGGATCCGACACCGATAAACTCATCTTT.